The following is a T cell receptor (beta chain) sequence with its context. Its target is not known. Heparinised blood was drawn once per donor, averaging around 120 mL. Germline loops: CDR1 SQVTM, CDR2 ANQGSEA. V was clipped by 3 bases and J by 5 bases, with 13 bases between them. The CDR3 consists of 13 residues. These data are taken from a study of beta chain features in type 1 diabetes. Study at large: In all, more than 90,000,000 sorted cells from all samples were analyzed. Study conclusions and caveats: Type 1 diabetes patients had TCRB CDR3s that were shorter (moderately but significantly so) in all four CD4+ subsets.

The investigators reverse transcribed all of the isolated RNA, so they sequenced expressed TCRB transcripts. This table comes from immunoSEQ multiplex PCR, and its TCRdb copy is limited to in-frame clones, with some not included. The sample lists 500,000 to 850,000 clones; over 12% were seen once. The receptor comes from a man aged 18 to 29 with type 1 diabetes. The rearrangement joins TRBV29-1 to TRBJ2-5; a possible D gene is TRBD1 (5 bases). The sequenced material came from naive CD4+ T cells from blood. The CDR3 bases are TGCAGCGTTGACAGCCAGGGTAGCGAGACCCAGTACTTC. Protein product: CSVDSQGSETQYF.